One sample yielded the 26 T cell receptor beta chains listed below, sequenced in a study of technical replicates of blood from a few donors. Sequencing was performed with immunoSEQ multiplex PCR; in TCRdb, only in-frame clones are kept and a portion is missing. The repertoire has about 73,000 clones, roughly 93% of them found once; the top ten carry 0.25% to 0.3%. Specimen: T cells isolated from PBMCs. The origin of the receptors is a human donor in good health.

This clone turned up a few times. It is unclear where the CDR3 begins or ends on the DNA, so no DNA is shown, and the CDR3 is as TCRdb lists it. The rearrangement joins TRBV29-1 to TRBJ1-1. CDR1 and CDR2 from the germline V gene are SQVTM and ANQGSEA. The CDR3 length is 10 residues, termini included. Here the CDR3 reads CSVGAGTPVF.

This chain links TRBV18 with TRBJ1-4, with 9 bases that match TRBD1. V gave up 6 bases and J gave up 8 bases; unmatched junction bases: 7. CDR3 length: 14 amino acids. The germline V gene has CDR1 KGHSH and CDR2 LQKENI. The CDR3 is CASSPRDRDEKLFF. Here the CDR3 DNA reads TGTGCCAGCTCCCCCCGGGACAGGGACGAAAAACTGTTTTTT.

This clone was observed once. This chain links TRBV5-4 with TRBJ2-7; 11 nucleotides line up with TRBD2. Germline V gene lookup returns CDR1 SGHNT and CDR2 YYREEE (reference sequence). J was trimmed by 1 base and V by 1 base; bases with no gene match: 10. The CDR3 totals 18 residues. CDR3 in amino acids: CASSLKVGRLAGSYEQYF. In DNA form, the CDR3 reads TGTGCCAGCAGCTTGAAGGTGGGCCGACTAGCGGGGTCCTACGAGCAGTACTTC. Full variable domain (remainder filled in from reference TRBV5-4 and TRBJ2-7): ETGVTQSPTHLIKTRGQQVTLRCSSQSGHNTVSWYQQALGQGPQFIFQYYREEENGRGNFPPRFSGLQFPNYSSELNVNALELDDSALYLCASSLKVGRLAGSYEQYFGPGTRLTVT.

The V and J genes are TRBV5-6 and TRBJ2-7, with TRBD1 matching over 10 bases. Germline lookup yields CDR1 SGHDT and CDR2 YYEEEE. The V segment lost 3 bases and the J segment 4 bases; nucleotides outside the gene matches: 4. The CDR3 sequence is 14 residues long. The CDR3 loop reads CASSWGQGTYEQYF. Written as DNA, the CDR3 is TGTGCCAGCAGCTGGGGACAGGGGACTTACGAGCAGTACTTC.

The rearrangement joins TRBV4-2 to TRBJ1-1; D remains ambiguous. This CDR3 is 12 amino acids long. The V gene lost 3 bases and the J gene lost 6 bases, with 8 bases spanning the gap. Germline values: CDR1 LGHNA, CDR2 YNFKEQ. CDR3 DNA sequence: TGTGCCAGCAGCCATGGAGGGCCTGAAGCTTTCTTT. Translating it yields CASSHGGPEAFF.

CDR3 amino acids: CASSYYNEQFF. The CDR3 DNA sequence: TGTGCCAGCTCTTATTACAATGAGCAGTTCTTC. The chain is built from TRBV2 and TRBJ2-1; D gene ambiguous. The CDR3 loop spans 11 amino acids. V was pared by 8 bases and J by 4 bases, with 6 bases between. Germline V lookup: CDR1 SNHLY, CDR2 FYNNEI. Together with reference TRBV2 and TRBJ2-1, the CDR3 gives the full variable domain: EPEVTQTPSHQVTQMGQEVILRCVPISNHLYFYWYRQILGQKVEFLVSFYNNEISEKSEIFDDQFSVERPDGSNFTLKIRSTKLEDSAMYFCASSYYNEQFFGPGTRLTVL.

This clone is a singleton in its sample. The chain is built from TRBV6-4 and TRBJ1-1; D unresolved. The germline V gene has CDR1 MRHNA and CDR2 SNTAGT. The germline V and J ends were trimmed by 3 bases and 4 bases, with 9 bases remaining between them. This CDR3 is 13 amino acids long. The CDR3 coding sequence is TGTGCCAGCAGTGAAGAGGAGGGCACTGAAGCTTTCTTT. Its translation is CASSEEEGTEAFF.

This clone appeared a single time. The V and J genes are TRBV28 and TRBJ1-1, with D tentatively TRBD1 (6 bases). Germline V CDR1 and CDR2: MDHEN, SYDVKM. V dropped 5 bases and J dropped 7 bases, with 20 bases sitting between them. CDR3 length: 15 amino acids. The DNA of the CDR3 is TGTGCCAGCAGTCCGATTTCTGACCCGGGACATGAAGCTTTCTTT. Residues: CASSPISDPGHEAFF. The whole variable domain, remainder taken from reference TRBV28 and TRBJ1-1, is DVKVTQSSRYLVKRTGEKVFLECVQDMDHENMFWYRQDPGLGLRLIYFSYDVKMKEKGDIPEGYSVSREKKERFSLILESASTNQTSMYLCASSPISDPGHEAFFGQGTRLTVV.

This chain uses TRBV5-1 with TRBJ2-7; D is perhaps TRBD2 (5 bases). This CDR3 has 13 amino acids. V was cut by 2 bases and J by 2 bases, with 8 bases left in between. In germline, CDR1 is SGHRS, CDR2 YFSETQ. The CDR3 reads CASSLQRTYEQYF. Here the CDR3 DNA reads TGCGCCAGCAGCTTACAGCGGACCTACGAGCAGTACTTC.

This chain uses TRBV7-9 with TRBJ2-5; D ambiguous. The V gene's germline CDR1 is SEHNR and CDR2 FQNEAQ (reference sequence). The CDR3 covers 13 residues. V lost 5 bases, J lost 4 bases, and 11 bases lay in between. CDR3 nucleotides: TGTGCCAGCAGCCCTAGACTTGGAGAGACCCAGTACTTC. Encoded protein: CASSPRLGETQYF.

The chain combines TRBV7-9 with TRBJ1-5, with TRBD1 matching over 7 bases. J lost 3 bases, V lost 6 bases, and 14 bases had no gene match. This CDR3 is 17 amino acids long. CDR1 is SEHNR and CDR2 is FQNEAQ in the germline V gene (reference sequence). The CDR3 nucleotides read TGTGCCAGCAGTTCCTCCTACGACAGGGATTCCAATCAGCCCCAGCATTTT. Its translation is CASSSSYDRDSNQPQHF.

The chain is built from TRBV5-1 and TRBJ2-3, with 7 bases identical to TRBD1. There are 14 residues in the CDR3. J gave up 0 bases and V 6 bases, and 4 bases lay outside the gene matches. CDR1 SGHRS and CDR2 YFSETQ come from the germline V gene. DNA of the CDR3: TGCGCCAGCACTCCGGGACAGAGCACAGATACGCAGTATTTT. Translated, it gives CASTPGQSTDTQYF.

The V call is TRBV19, the J call TRBJ1-5; a possible D gene is TRBD1 (6 bases). The CDR3 runs 15 residues. The ends were cut back, 5 bases at V and 6 bases at J, with 17 bases in the middle. Germline loops: CDR1 LNHDA, CDR2 SQIVND (reference sequence). In DNA form, the CDR3 reads TGTGCCAGTAGTCCATTAAACAGGGAGGGTCAGCCCCAGCATTTT. As protein: CASSPLNREGQPQHF. The full variable domain, rest sourced from reference TRBV19 and TRBJ1-5, is DGGITQSPKYLFRKEGQNVTLSCEQNLNHDAMYWYRQDPGQGLRLIYYSQIVNDFQKGDIAEGYSVSREKKESFPLTVTSAQKNPTAFYLCASSPLNREGQPQHFGDGTRLSIL.

The rearrangement uses TRBV6-5 and TRBJ1-1, with D unclear. CDR1 MNHEY and CDR2 SVGAGI come from the germline V gene. The CDR3 sequence is 15 residues long. Deletions cut 0 bases from V and 11 bases from J, with 19 bases between. In DNA, the CDR3 is TGTGCCAGCAGTTACTCGATCGACTCCCGCCGCGAGGCTTTCTTT. Translated, it gives CASSYSIDSRREAFF.

The J gene is TRBJ1-2, the V gene TRBV5-4, with no clear D. V was trimmed by 0 bases and J by 6 bases, leaving 12 bases between them. CDR1 is SGHNT, CDR2 YYREEE, per germline (reference sequence). The CDR3 extends over 14 amino acids. CDR3 in amino acids: CASSLGTGLDGYTF. CDR3 DNA sequence: TGTGCCAGCAGCTTGGGTACGGGTTTGGATGGCTACACCTTC.

The rearrangement links TRBV5-1 to TRBJ2-2; D is ambiguous. The CDR3 totals 15 residues. V was shortened by 0 bases and J by 0 bases, with 6 bases between the two germline ends. Germline values: CDR1 SGHRS, CDR2 YFSETQ. CDR3 in amino acids: CASSLASSNTGELFF. The DNA for the CDR3 is TGCGCCAGCAGCTTGGCTAGTTCGAACACCGGGGAGCTGTTTTTT.

The chain joins TRBV18 to TRBJ2-7; 8 bases are a match to TRBD1. The CDR3 spans 16 residues. With V trimmed by 2 bases and J by 3 bases, 9 bases remained unmatched. The germline V gene encodes CDR1 KGHSH and CDR2 LQKENI. For the CDR3, the DNA is TGTGCCAGCTCACCAAGCCGACAGGGGAAGGGCTACGAGCAGTACTTC. This codes for CASSPSRQGKGYEQYF.

The rearrangement uses TRBV19 and TRBJ1-2; 12 nucleotides match TRBD1. J gave up 8 bases and V 4 bases, and 8 bases lay outside the gene matches. The germline gives CDR1 LNHDA, CDR2 SQIVND (reference sequence). This CDR3 spans 15 amino acids. The CDR3 spells CASSNRDRGLRGYTF. CDR3 in DNA: TGTGCCAGTAGTAACCGGGACAGGGGGCTCAGAGGCTACACCTTC.

The rearrangement uses TRBV19 and TRBJ2-1; TRBD1 matches at 8 bases. V lost 5 bases and J lost 8; bases outside the gene matches: 8. Germline V gives CDR1 LNHDA, CDR2 SQIVND (reference sequence). This CDR3 has 14 residues. CDR3 nucleotides: TGTGCCAGTAGTGTCCGGGACAGGCCCGATGAGCAGTTCTTC. This encodes CASSVRDRPDEQFF.

The V gene is TRBV6-5, the J gene TRBJ2-1, with 9 bases aligning to TRBD2. This CDR3 is 13 amino acids long. V shed 9 bases, J shed 7 bases, and the junction held 7 bases outside the gene matches. Germline V gene data show CDR1 as MNHEY and CDR2 as SVGAGI. The CDR3 DNA reads TGTGCCAGTATGCGGGGGGGCAGGAATGAGCAGTTCTTC. Residues: CASMRGGRNEQFF.

This chain connects TRBV7-2 to TRBJ2-7; 12 bases fit TRBD2. The CDR3 sequence is 14 residues long. J gave up 2 bases and V 5 bases, and 1 base lay outside the gene matches. The germline CDR1 and CDR2 sequences are SGHTA and FQGNSA. CDR3 sequence reads: CASSRTSGAYEQYF. The DNA for the CDR3 is TGTGCCAGCAGCCGGACTAGCGGGGCCTACGAGCAGTACTTC.

The V gene is TRBV15, the J gene TRBJ1-4; D might be TRBD1 (6 bases). This CDR3 contains 15 residues. With 1 base removed from V and 0 bases from J, the gap between germline ends came to 6 bases. Germline V gives CDR1 LNHNV, CDR2 YYDKDF (reference sequence). CDR3: CATSRGQATNEKLFF. CDR3 nucleotide sequence: TGTGCCACCAGCAGAGGACAGGCAACTAATGAAAAACTGTTTTTT.

V is TRBV27 and J is TRBJ2-7; TRBD1 is a possible D gene (5 bases). CDR1 and CDR2 from the germline V gene are MNHEY and SMNVEV (reference sequence). V lost 5 bases and J 5 bases, leaving 10 bases between the germline ends. The CDR3 extends over 12 amino acids. The CDR3, as DNA: TGTGCCAGCAGTGGGGCAAGGAACGAGCAGTACTTC. Its translation: CASSGARNEQYF.

This clone showed up just once. The chain employs TRBV6-6 and TRBJ1-1, with 11 bases matching TRBD1. CDR1 MNHNY and CDR2 SVGAGI come from the germline V gene (reference sequence). CDR3 length equals 15 residues. V was pared by 0 bases and J by 4 bases, with 1 base of the junction left unmatched. CDR3 sequence: CASSYSGQGGTEAFF. For the CDR3, the DNA is TGTGCCAGCAGTTACTCGGGACAGGGGGGCACTGAAGCTTTCTTT.

The V call is TRBV5-1, the J call TRBJ2-7; D possibly corresponds to TRBD2 (6 bases). This CDR3 has 15 residues. Germline-derived CDR1 and CDR2 are SGHRS and YFSETQ. With 0 bases removed from V and 4 bases from J, the gap between germline ends came to 14 bases. CDR3 residues: CASSLVGSGAYEQYF. The CDR3 coding sequence is TGCGCCAGCAGCTTGGTCGGTAGCGGAGCTTACGAGCAGTACTTC.

Only one count was recorded for this clone. The chain combines TRBV19 with TRBJ2-5, with 8 nucleotides matching TRBD2. The CDR3 runs 13 residues. From germline, CDR1 is LNHDA and CDR2 SQIVND (reference sequence). V shed 7 bases, J shed 3 bases, and the junction held 4 bases outside the gene matches. As DNA, the CDR3 is TGTGCCAGTAAGCGGCGGGAGGAAGAGACCCAGTACTTC. The encoded protein is CASKRREEETQYF.